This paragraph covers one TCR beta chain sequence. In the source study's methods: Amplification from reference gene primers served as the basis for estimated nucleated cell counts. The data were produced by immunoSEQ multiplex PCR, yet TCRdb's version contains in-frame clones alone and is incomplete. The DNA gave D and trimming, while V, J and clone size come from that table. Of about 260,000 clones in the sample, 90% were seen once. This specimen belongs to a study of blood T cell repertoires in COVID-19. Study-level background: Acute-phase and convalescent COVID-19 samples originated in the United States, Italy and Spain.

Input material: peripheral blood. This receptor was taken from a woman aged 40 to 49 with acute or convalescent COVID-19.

The CDR3 bases are TGTGCCAGCAGTGAAGCGCGGTTAAGGGGGAATCAGCCCCAGCATTTT. It encodes CASSEARLRGNQPQHF. This chain connects TRBV6-1 to TRBJ1-5; tentatively, D is TRBD1 (6 bases). The germline V and J ends were trimmed by 0 bases and 4 bases, with 13 bases remaining between them. This CDR3 region has 16 residues. Germline CDR1 is MNHNS and CDR2 is SASEGT.